The T cell receptor beta chain under discussion was sequenced for a study of blood T cell repertoires in COVID-19. Whole-study context: T cells, B-cell-depleted T cells, or PBMCs provided the cDNA or gDNA that served as material.

Data came from immunoSEQ multiplex PCR; TCRdb stores just in-frame clones and leaves some out. The repertoire holds roughly 440,000 clones, with 88% as singletons. Germline CDR1 is SEHNR and CDR2 is FQNEAQ (reference sequence). V was pared by 8 bases and J by 7 bases, with 11 bases between. The CDR3 extends over 11 amino acids. The V call is TRBV7-9, the J call TRBJ1-2, with D tentatively TRBD1 (5 bases). The clonotype was recovered from a woman between 50 and 59 years old with COVID-19, enrolled during active disease. Sample: peripheral blood. In DNA, the CDR3 is TGTGCCAGCTCGGGGGGGACTGGCTACACCTTC. This encodes CASSGGTGYTF.